A selection of T cell receptor beta chains follows, all from one sample in a study of chronic HIV infection and antiretroviral therapy. TCRdb reanalysed the 5' RACE reads using MiXCR and keeps one entry per CDR3 protein. The sample contains about 38,000 distinct CDR3 sequences, 8.2% of which appear only once. Sequencing input: peripheral blood. The receptors originated from an adult who had HIV and had not received antiretroviral therapy, or was an uninfected healthy control (not recorded which). CDR3s include the opening cysteine and the closing phenylalanine or tryptophan. D genes are given only for firm matches. Size is omitted from some rows. Given values are once, few, many or a class for expanded clones.

cdr3_nt | cdr3_aa | d_call | v_call | clone_size | j_call | cdr3_length
TGCAGCGTTGACAAAGAGACCCAGTACTTC | CSVDKETQYF | - | TRBV29-1 | many | TRBJ2-5 | 10
TGTGCCACCGGTCGGTACGAGCAGTACTTC | CATGRYEQYF | - | TRBV28 | - | TRBJ2-7 | 10
TGTGCCAGCAGTTTATGGACTAGCGGGAGCTCCTACAATGAGCAGTTCTTC | CASSLWTSGSSYNEQFF | TRBD2 | TRBV28 | - | TRBJ2-1 | 17
TGTGCCAGCAGCTTAGATACATACCCCATGGCCTACGAGCAGTACTTC | CASSLDTYPMAYEQYF | - | TRBV7-9 | few | TRBJ2-7 | 16
TGCAGTGTCAGAGGACAGGGAATCTATGGCTACACCTTC | CSVRGQGIYGYTF | TRBD1 | TRBV29-1 | few | TRBJ1-2 | 13
TGTGCCAGCGTCCGGGCAGACTCTGGAAACACCATATATTTT | CASVRADSGNTIYF | - | TRBV7-9 | many | TRBJ1-3 | 14
TGCAGTGTTGGGACGGCCAATCAGCCCCAGCATTTT | CSVGTANQPQHF | - | TRBV20-1 | - | TRBJ1-5 | 12
TGCGCCAGCAGCCAAGAAGAGCGAAACACAGATACGCAGTATTTT | CASSQEERNTDTQYF | - | TRBV4-1 | - | TRBJ2-3 | 15
TGCGCCAGCAGCTTGGACTCTTTGAACACTGAAGCTTTCTTT | CASSLDSLNTEAFF | - | TRBV5-1 | - | TRBJ1-1 | 14
TGCGCCAGCAGCTTCCGGGACGTAGGTGAAAAACTGTTTTTT | CASSFRDVGEKLFF | - | TRBV5-1 | few | TRBJ1-4 | 14
TGTGCCAGCAGAAATAGCGGGACAACCGGGGAGCTGTTTTTT | CASRNSGTTGELFF | TRBD2 | TRBV6-2/TRBV6-3 | many | TRBJ2-2 | 14
TGCGCCAGCAGCCAAGCCCGCGGGAGCGGGAGGCAAGAGACCCAGTACTTC | CASSQARGSGRQETQYF | TRBD2 | TRBV4-1 | many | TRBJ2-5 | 17
TGCAGCGTTGACCCTATTAGACTAGCGGGAGGAGAGACCCAGTACTTC | CSVDPIRLAGGETQYF | TRBD2 | TRBV29-1 | medium-sized | TRBJ2-5 | 16
TGTGCCAGCAGCTTAGGGTCGAGCGGGAGGTACGAGCAGTACTTC | CASSLGSSGRYEQYF | TRBD2 | TRBV7-2 | many | TRBJ2-7 | 15
TGTGCCAGCAGGAGCTGGGGGGGGTCGACAGATACGCAGTATTTT | CASRSWGGSTDTQYF | TRBD2 | TRBV12-3/TRBV12-4 | medium-sized | TRBJ2-3 | 15
TGCAGTGCTAGAGATTGGGTTTCACCCCTCCACTTT | CSARDWVSPLHF | - | TRBV20-1 | - | TRBJ1-6 | 12
TGCAGTGCTAGCGGACTGAACACTGAAGCTTTCTTT | CSASGLNTEAFF | - | TRBV20-1 | - | TRBJ1-1 | 12